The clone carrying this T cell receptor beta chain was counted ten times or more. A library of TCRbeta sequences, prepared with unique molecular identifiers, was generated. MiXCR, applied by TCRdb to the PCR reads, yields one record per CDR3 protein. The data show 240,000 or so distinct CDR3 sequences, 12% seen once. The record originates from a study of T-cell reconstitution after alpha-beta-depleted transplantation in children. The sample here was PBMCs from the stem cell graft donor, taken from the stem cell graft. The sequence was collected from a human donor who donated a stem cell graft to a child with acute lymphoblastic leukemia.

CDR3 bases: TGTGCCATCAGTGAGTTTCGCGGGACCGGGACTAGCGGGGGTGCATACGAGCAGTACTTC. Residues: CAISEFRGTGTSGGAYEQYF. The chain joins TRBV10-3 to TRBJ2-7, with TRBD2 identical over 14 bases. This CDR3 is built from 20 residues. The V gene's germline CDR1 is ENHRY and CDR2 SYGVKD. Trimming cost V 1 base and J 4 bases; bases outside gene matches: 15.